Listed below are T cell receptor beta chains from one sample, sequenced in a study of blood T cell repertoires in COVID-19. The table came from immunoSEQ multiplex PCR; TCRdb's copy has only in-frame clones and leaves some out. This sample yields over 200,000 clones, of which over 75% are seen a single time; about 3.5% belongs to the top ten. The material sequenced was PBMCs or T cells enriched from blood (not recorded which). The receptor set was obtained from a woman younger than 45 who had been exposed to COVID-19. Both conserved end residues are part of each CDR3.

TRBV27,TRBJ2-1,CASSRSGAGVRLRNEQFF
TRBV27,TRBJ2-1,CASSSDSNNEQFF
TRBV5-1,TRBJ1-3,CASSLIGTELGNTIYF
TRBV20-1,TRBJ1-1,CSAAIEAFF
TRBV25-1,TRBJ2-1,CASSERVRGEQFF
TRBV7-8,TRBJ2-7,CASSRAGGSYEQYF
TRBV4-1,TRBJ1-5,CASSRSPGMDQPQHF
TRBV24-1,TRBJ2-2,CATSGSPTGELFF
TRBV28,TRBJ1-5,CASSKDSYSNQPQHF
TRBV30,TRBJ1-5,CAWSVGQPQNQPQHF
TRBV6-5,TRBJ1-1,CASRVPGGTEAFF
TRBV15,TRBJ1-2,CATSRVQGGYGYTF
TRBV4-1,TRBJ2-1,CASSQTSGGYNEQFF
TRBV2,TRBJ2-7,CASSERLLAGDHEQYF
TRBV7-6,TRBJ1-5,CASSLAVGGQGAAQPQHF
TRBV5-6,TRBJ1-4,CASSSPGKVTNEKLFF
TRBV27,TRBJ1-2,CASSSWQGDYGYTF
TRBV19,TRBJ1-5,CASSIVRDSNQPQHF
TRBV27,TRBJ1-5,CASSPGVGAYQPQHF
TRBV4-2,TRBJ2-5,CASSQEREGQETQYF
TRBV6-5,TRBJ2-7,CASTLLAGGGYEQYF
TRBV29-1,TRBJ1-1,CSVRGGIHEAFF
TRBV2,TRBJ2-1,CASSEVRGQGALSSYNEQFF
TRBV19,TRBJ2-2,CASRHGGSNTGELFF
TRBV12-3/TRBV12-4,TRBJ1-1,CASSLRGTEAFF
TRBV6-2/TRBV6-3,TRBJ2-7,CASSYLAGAYEQYF
TRBV5-4,TRBJ2-5,CASSLGRGGQETQYF
TRBV15,TRBJ2-7,CATSRDQGGGRSYEQYF
TRBV27,TRBJ1-6,CASSPFRERNSPLHF
TRBV29-1,TRBJ2-5,CSAGGTQETQYF
TRBV9,TRBJ2-1,CASNPGIGEQFF
TRBV5-1,TRBJ1-3,CASSFGSSDTIYF
TRBV5-1,TRBJ2-2,CASSLFPSLAGSYTGELFF
TRBV6-1,TRBJ1-1,CASSEAGTGNVMNTEAFF
TRBV20-1,TRBJ2-7,CSASEGPYSYEQYF
TRBV28,TRBJ1-4,CASSFARVTNEKLFF
TRBV7-9,TRBJ1-1,CASTTGLNTEAFF
TRBV5-5,TRBJ2-1,CASSLLSGTSVWGQFF
TRBV5-1,TRBJ2-1,CASSDGLNEQFF
TRBV2,TRBJ2-3,CASSERGASGITDTQYF
TRBV6-5,TRBJ2-3,CASSNRDRGDTQYF
TRBV10-3,TRBJ1-3,CAISDIRSSGNTIYF
TRBV18,TRBJ1-2,CASSPAGQGAFNYGYTF